This TCR beta chain was identified in a study of CD8+ T cells in alopecia areata. After isolation, RNA underwent reverse transcription to generate cDNA as the sequencing template. Sequencing used immunoSEQ multiplex PCR; TCRdb keeps in-frame clones, though not all of them. Recorded here are 200,000 to 300,000 clones, none singletons. Sorting of pooled cutaneous lymph node cells was based on CD4, CD8alpha, NKG2D, NKG2ACE and other markers. The germline V and J ends were trimmed by 0 bases and 1 base, with 12 bases remaining between them. The germline V gene encodes CDR1 NSQYPW and CDR2 LRSPGD (reference sequence). The CDR3 length is 17 residues. As regards this clone: Mouse names are used for the genes. The read terminates 4 residues before the CDR3 end, so the remaining end is supplied by the germline J gene.

The clonotype comes from a C3H/HeJ mouse with alopecia areata. The strain bears MHC haplotype H2-k. This chain joins TRBV1 and TRBJ2-2; possibly TRBD1 for D (6 bases). Sequencing was performed on CD4+ T cells sorted from a lymph node. CDR3 loop: CTCSADLRDKNTGQLYF. CDR3 DNA (partial): TGCACCTGCAGTGCAGATCTTCGGGACAAAAACACCGGG.